This is a list of T cell receptor beta chains from one sample in a study of blood T cell repertoires in COVID-19. Assay: immunoSEQ multiplex PCR; the TCRdb copy retains only in-frame clones and omits some. Of just over 300,000 clones listed, roughly 85% are singletons. The material sequenced was PBMCs or T cells enriched from blood (not recorded which). These receptors were obtained from a young man who had recovered from COVID-19. Each CDR3 is given with its conserved first and last residue. A D gene is named only where the DNA matches it firmly. Size is stated for part of the rows, as once, few or many counts, or as a class when the clone is expanded.

J gene | V gene | clone size | D gene | CDR3 DNA | CDR3 protein
TRBJ2-1 | TRBV7-3 | NA | NA | TGTGCCAGCAGCTTTTCCGGGACTGACAACAATGAGCAGTTCTTC | CASSFSGTDNNEQFF
TRBJ1-4 | TRBV7-9 | NA | NA | TGTGCCAGCAGCTTAGTTCTTCTCCAGGGTAGCAAAACTAATGAAAAACTGTTTTTT | CASSLVLLQGSKTNEKLFF
TRBJ1-1 | TRBV30 | once | TRBD1 | TGTGCCGACCGGGACAGGACGAACACTGAAGCTTTCTTT | CADRDRTNTEAFF
TRBJ1-6 | TRBV3-1/TRBV3-2 | NA | NA | TGTGCCAGCAGCCAAATCACATATAATTCACCCCTCCACTTT | CASSQITYNSPLHF
TRBJ1-6 | TRBV19 | NA | TRBD1 | TGTGCCAGTAAGGCGGGACAGAATAATTCACCCCTCCACTTT | CASKAGQNNSPLHF
TRBJ1-1 | TRBV10-3 | few | TRBD1 | TGTGCCATCTCGCAACGCGCAGGGGGCGGGGGCACTGAAGCTTTCTTT | CAISQRAGGGGTEAFF
TRBJ1-2 | TRBV7-2 | NA | NA | TGTGCCAGCAGCCCACGGGATGCTAACTATGGCTACACCTTC | CASSPRDANYGYTF
TRBJ1-5 | TRBV7-2 | NA | TRBD1 | TGTGCCAGCAGCTTACAGGGGGCTGTGGGCAATCAGCCCCAGCATTTT | CASSLQGAVGNQPQHF
TRBJ1-1 | TRBV4-3 | NA | TRBD1 | TGCGCCAGCAGCCAAACAGGGGCGCGGAGAGCTTTCTTT | CASSQTGARRAFF
TRBJ1-5 | TRBV3-1/TRBV3-2 | NA | NA | TGTGCCAGCAGCCAAGGGGGTTTAGGGAGTCAGCCCCAGCATTTT | CASSQGGLGSQPQHF
TRBJ2-2 | TRBV30 | NA | NA | TGTGCCTGGAGAGACACGCGATCAAACACCGGGGAGCTGTTTTTT | CAWRDTRSNTGELFF
TRBJ2-1 | TRBV7-6 | NA | TRBD2 | TGTGCCAGCAGCTTAGGGGCTACTTGGCGGGGGGTTCACAATGAGCAGTTCTTC | CASSLGATWRGVHNEQFF
TRBJ1-6 | TRBV29-1 | NA | TRBD1 | TGCAGCGGGGACAGGGGGCCGGAGGGTTCACCCCTCCACTTT | CSGDRGPEGSPLHF
TRBJ2-1 | TRBV11-2 | NA | NA | TGTGCCAGCAGCCCGAGCGGGCCCTACAATGAGCAGTTCTTC | CASSPSGPYNEQFF
TRBJ2-7 | TRBV5-1 | NA | TRBD2 | TGCGCCAGCAGCTTGGTGGCGGGGGGAGTCTACGAGCAGTACTTC | CASSLVAGGVYEQYF
TRBJ2-7 | TRBV5-3 | NA | NA | TGTGCCAGAAGCTTGTCCCAGGGAACCTACGAGCAGTACTTC | CARSLSQGTYEQYF
TRBJ2-7 | TRBV5-1 | NA | NA | TGCGCCAGCAGCTTTTTTCAGGGGCCGAACGAGCAGTACTTC | CASSFFQGPNEQYF
TRBJ2-2 | TRBV7-9 | NA | TRBD1 | TGTGCCAGCAGCTCACAGGGACAGGGATCCAAACCGAACACCGGGGAGCTGTTTTTT | CASSSQGQGSKPNTGELFF
TRBJ1-4 | TRBV2 | few | NA | TGTGCCAGCAGTGAGGGTGGCGGGAAGGCCAATGAAAAACTGTTTTTT | CASSEGGGKANEKLFF
TRBJ1-1 | TRBV19 | NA | NA | TGTGCCAGTAGTATATTCGGGGGGCTGGACACTGAAGCTTTCTTT | CASSIFGGLDTEAFF